Following are 7 T cell receptor beta chains from one sample sequenced in a study of T cell repertoires in cytomegalovirus infection. TCRdb reprocessed the reads via MiXCR and lists one record per CDR3 protein. The table has about half a million distinct CDR3 sequences, about 33% seen once. These TCRs' antigens remain unknown. The sequencing used cultured PBMCs, collected from culture after CMV antigen stimulation. These receptors all come from a human donor in good health (CMV status not recorded). Some clones in this sample may be carry-over from other donors' samples.

At least ten counts were recorded for this clonotype. The J gene is TRBJ1-1, the V gene TRBV12-3 or TRBV12-4; 7 positions match TRBD1. The CDR3 is 14 residues long. V lost 6 bases and J lost 2; bases outside the gene matches: 6. For the CDR3, the DNA is TGTGCCAGCAGCTCAAGACAGGGAAACACTGAAGCTTTCTTT. Protein product: CASSSRQGNTEAFF.

This clonotype has more than one count but fewer than ten. The CDR3 DNA reads TGTGCCAGCAGTTACTCAGGACAGGGGGCCAATTCACCCCTCCACTTT. As protein: CASSYSGQGANSPLHF. This chain links TRBV6-5 with TRBJ1-6; 11 bases fit TRBD1. Per germline, CDR1 MNHEY and CDR2 SVGAGI. This CDR3 comprises 16 residues. Germline trimming cut 0 bases from V and 7 bases from J; bases unmatched to any gene: 2.

This clonotype was seen more than once but under ten times. The V gene is TRBV19, the J gene TRBJ1-5; D is uncertain. From germline, CDR1 is LNHDA and CDR2 SQIVND (reference sequence). Trimming shortened V by 4 bases and J by 5 bases, and 18 bases separated the two germline ends. The CDR3 length is 16 residues. CDR3 loop: CASSSPTLWVHQPQHF. DNA for the CDR3: TGTGCCAGTAGTAGCCCCACTCTGTGGGTACATCAGCCCCAGCATTTT. Together with reference TRBV19 and TRBJ1-5, the CDR3 gives the full variable domain: DGGITQSPKYLFRKEGQNVTLSCEQNLNHDAMYWYRQDPGQGLRLIYYSQIVNDFQKGDIAEGYSVSREKKESFPLTVTSAQKNPTAFYLCASSSPTLWVHQPQHFGDGTRLSIL.

The chain couples TRBV7-2 to TRBJ2-1, with 9 bases matching TRBD1. Germline CDR1 and CDR2: SGHTA and FQGNSA. The length of the CDR3 is 14 residues. V was clipped by 5 bases and J by 9 bases; unmatched bases: 8. The CDR3 DNA follows: TGTGCCAGCAGCCGGGGACAGGGTTCGGGTGAGCAGTTCTTC. This encodes CASSRGQGSGEQFF.

This chain joins TRBV19 and TRBJ2-2, with 10 bases aligning to TRBD2. V was clipped by 4 bases and J by 5 bases; unmatched bases: 10. Germline V gene data show CDR1 as LNHDA and CDR2 as SQIVND (reference sequence). This CDR3 comprises 17 residues. Here the CDR3 reads CASSRNSGGKGTGELFF. The CDR3, as DNA: TGTGCCAGTAGTAGAAATAGCGGGGGGAAGGGAACCGGGGAGCTGTTTTTT. Looking up the rest from reference TRBV19 and TRBJ2-2 gives the full variable domain: DGGITQSPKYLFRKEGQNVTLSCEQNLNHDAMYWYRQDPGQGLRLIYYSQIVNDFQKGDIAEGYSVSREKKESFPLTVTSAQKNPTAFYLCASSRNSGGKGTGELFFGEGSRLTVL.

This chain joins TRBV20-1 and TRBJ2-2, with 11 bases aligning to TRBD1. Looked up from germline, CDR1 is DFQATT and CDR2 is SNEGSKA (reference sequence). After removal of 5 bases from V and 6 bases from J, the junction contained 11 bases not matched to a gene. This CDR3 has 16 amino acids. The CDR3 spells CSARPGQGDQAGELFF. CDR3 in DNA: TGCAGTGCTCGCCCGGGACAGGGGGATCAAGCCGGGGAGCTGTTTTTT.

This clonotype was counted a few times. The chain is built from TRBV20-1 and TRBJ1-3; D is undetermined. Trimming pared 6 bases from V and 4 bases from J, leaving 13 bases between. Germline V gene data show CDR1 as DFQATT and CDR2 as SNEGSKA (reference sequence). The CDR3 sequence is 13 residues long. The CDR3 here is CSAPKLGGNTIYF. CDR3 bases: TGCAGTGCCCCCAAGTTGGGAGGAAACACCATATATTTT.